These 9 T cell receptor beta chains share one sample of origin, sequenced in a study of graft-versus-host responses after intestinal transplantation (dated by TCRdb to the early 2020s). The library came from the immunoSEQ multiplex PCR assay. What TCRdb holds here is the immuneACCESS table cut down to in-frame rearrangements. Part of the clones is not present; checked against another copy, under half of the missing clones reflect an unresolved V gene, and the others are unexplained. The sample data list about 21,000 clones, and about 57% of these were observed just once. The biggest ten clones account for 1% of the sample. What the time point label conveys for this sample: cells obtained before transplantation from donor or recipient. The specimen was alloreactive CD4+ T cells from a mixed lymphocyte reaction culture, collected before intestinal transplant. Per the publication, the cell subset or site label means: CFSE-low proliferating T cells sorted from roughly 6-day pre-transplant mixed lymphocyte reaction (GvH or HvG direction). The receptors derive from a human patient who received an intestinal transplant.

The CDR3 region is CASSLGQYYEQYF. CDR3 nucleotides: TGTGCCAGCAGCCTGGGACAGTACTACGAGCAGTACTTC. The chain is built from TRBV6-6 and TRBJ2-7; TRBD1 aligns across 7 bases. This CDR3 region has 13 residues. V trimming: 6 bases; J trimming: 3 bases; junction bases outside the gene matches: 5. Germline assignment: CDR1 MNHNY and CDR2 SVGAGI (reference sequence).

This clone has only a few counts. This chain links TRBV11-2 with TRBJ2-1; 8 bases fit TRBD2. The CDR3 totals 15 residues. With V trimmed by 5 bases and J by 2 bases, 5 bases remained unmatched. The germline CDR1 and CDR2 sequences are SGHAT and FQNNGV. In DNA, the CDR3 is TGTGCCAGCAGCATGGGACTAGGTCCCTACAATGAGCAGTTCTTC. Translated: CASSMGLGPYNEQFF.

V is TRBV18 and J is TRBJ1-2; a possible D gene is TRBD1 (6 bases). The V gene's germline CDR1 is KGHSH and CDR2 LQKENI. The CDR3 covers 14 residues. Trimming took off 1 base at V and 5 bases at J, with 11 bases between the two ends. CDR3 nucleotide sequence: TGTGCCAGCTCACCACAGGACAGCAATTATGGCTACACCTTC. It codes for CASSPQDSNYGYTF.

This clone has more than one count but fewer than ten. The rearrangement uses TRBV19 and TRBJ1-5; 7 nucleotides align to TRBD1. CDR3 length: 16 amino acids. Unmatched junction bases numbered 7, after V lost 3 bases and J lost 2 bases. Germline CDR1 is LNHDA and CDR2 is SQIVND (reference sequence). The CDR3 protein is CASSISGDRRNQPQHF. CDR3 coding DNA: TGTGCCAGTAGTATTTCCGGGGACAGACGCAATCAGCCCCAGCATTTT.

The rearrangement joins TRBV27 to TRBJ2-7; 7 bases agree with TRBD2. Germline CDR1 reads MNHEY; CDR2 reads SMNVEV (reference sequence). The CDR3 consists of 14 residues. The J segment lost 2 bases and the V segment lost 7 bases, leaving 8 bases of the junction unmatched. CDR3 nucleotide sequence: TGTGCCAGCAAGACAAGACTAGCAACCTACGAGCAGTACTTC. This encodes CASKTRLATYEQYF.

This clone was counted a few times. This chain links TRBV7-6 with TRBJ2-1; possible D gene TRBD1, 6 bases. The CDR3 runs to 16 residues. Trimming removed 2 bases from V and 5 bases from J, with 16 bases in between. The germline V gene encodes CDR1 SGHVS and CDR2 FNYEAQ. CDR3 protein: CASSLFLQGRNNEQFF. The DNA for the CDR3 is TGTGCCAGCAGCTTATTTTTACAGGGTCGGAACAATGAGCAGTTCTTC.

V gene TRBV7-2 combines with J gene TRBJ2-1; 9 bases align to TRBD1. Germline-derived CDR1 and CDR2 are SGHTA and FQGNSA. The CDR3 length is 17 residues. The V and J ends lost 5 bases and 2 bases, in that order; junction bases with no gene match: 10. The CDR3 loop is CASSGGFTGGAYNEQFF. CDR3 bases: TGTGCCAGCAGCGGGGGTTTTACAGGGGGCGCCTACAATGAGCAGTTCTTC. Complete variable domain (other parts from reference TRBV7-2 and TRBJ2-1): GAGVSQSPSNKVTEKGKDVELRCDPISGHTALYWYRQSLGQGLEFLIYFQGNSAPDKSGLPSDRFSAERTGGSVSTLTIQRTQQEDSAVYLCASSGGFTGGAYNEQFFGPGTRLTVL.

The chain recombines TRBV27 with TRBJ2-7; 8 nucleotides agree with TRBD2. The trim removed 0 bases at V and 3 bases at J, leaving 7 bases unmatched. This CDR3 region has 16 residues. In germline, CDR1 is MNHEY, CDR2 SMNVEV (reference sequence). In nucleotides, the CDR3 is TGTGCCAGCAGTTTATCGGGTCCGGGAGGGGTCTACGAGCAGTACTTC. Amino acids: CASSLSGPGGVYEQYF.

This clone was picked up a small number of times. V and J are TRBV4-1 and TRBJ2-7; 7 nucleotides line up with TRBD1. Germline trimming cut 1 base from V and 0 bases from J; bases unmatched to any gene: 3. CDR3 length: 15 amino acids. Germline V gene data show CDR1 as MGHRA and CDR2 as YSYEKL. The CDR3 is CASSQATGISYEQYF. The CDR3 DNA reads as TGCGCCAGCAGCCAAGCGACAGGGATCTCCTACGAGCAGTACTTC.